These 16 T cell receptor beta chains came from one sample sequenced in a study of T cell repertoires in cytomegalovirus infection. From the reads, TCRdb called clonotypes with MiXCR, one entry per CDR3 protein. In the table there are around 550,000 distinct CDR3 sequences, about 26% of which are singletons. The material sequenced was PBMCs. These receptor sequences come from a human donor in good health (CMV status not recorded). Some clones in this sample may be carry-over from other donors' samples.

This clonotype was observed a handful of times. The genes are TRBV12-3 or TRBV12-4 and TRBJ1-1; a possible D gene is TRBD1 (6 bases). The length of the CDR3 is 14 residues. V lost 4 bases and J 7 bases, leaving 16 bases between the germline ends. The CDR3 loop reads CASSYQGRGGEAFF. In DNA form, the CDR3 reads TGTGCCAGCAGTTACCAAGGCAGGGGAGGTGAAGCTTTCTTT.

This clonotype was seen more than once but under ten times. This chain links TRBV6-2 or TRBV6-3 with TRBJ2-3; D gene ambiguous. The CDR3 extends over 17 amino acids. Per germline, CDR1 MNHEY and CDR2 SVGEGT. V was shortened by 6 bases and J by 2 bases, with 21 bases between the two germline ends. CDR3 sequence reads: CASSLTPVGRLTDTQYF. In DNA form, the CDR3 reads TGTGCCAGCAGCCTCACACCCGTAGGGCGACTCACAGATACGCAGTATTTT.

The chain uses TRBV7-3 and TRBJ2-1; 10 positions match TRBD2. V lost 5 bases, J lost 7 bases, and 8 bases stayed unmatched. This CDR3 is 15 amino acids long. Germline loops: CDR1 SGHTA, CDR2 FQGTGA. The CDR3 nucleotides are TGTGCCAGCAGCCCTGCAGCGGGAGGGCCGAATGAGCAGTTCTTC. This codes for CASSPAAGGPNEQFF.

J is TRBJ1-1 and V is TRBV7-6; TRBD1 agrees at 9 bases. The CDR3 has 17 amino acids. Germline loops: CDR1 SGHVS, CDR2 FNYEAQ. J was trimmed by 8 bases and V by 2 bases; bases with no gene match: 15. The CDR3 reads CASSLFPDRGLHREAFF. The CDR3, as DNA: TGTGCCAGCAGCTTATTTCCGGACAGGGGCCTCCATAGGGAAGCTTTCTTT.

This clonotype has at least ten counts. J is TRBJ2-5 and V is TRBV28; TRBD1 might be the D (7 bases). There are 15 residues in the CDR3. Germline V gives CDR1 MDHEN, CDR2 SYDVKM. The ends were cut back, 2 bases at V and 5 bases at J, with 15 bases in the middle. The CDR3 region is CASSLGQGGRETQYF. In DNA form, the CDR3 reads TGTGCCAGCAGTTTAGGGCAGGGGGGTCGGGAGACCCAGTACTTC.

The V and J genes are TRBV12-3 or TRBV12-4 and TRBJ1-2, with D tentatively TRBD1 (6 bases). This CDR3 contains 14 residues. Trimming stripped 6 bases from V and 7 bases from J, with 18 bases between. The CDR3 here is CASSLGATGFGYTF. CDR3 coding DNA: TGTGCCAGCAGCCTGGGGGCTACAGGGTTTGGCTACACCTTC.

The V call is TRBV7-2, the J call TRBJ1-5; D unresolved. This CDR3 is built from 15 residues. CDR1 SGHTA and CDR2 FQGNSA come from the germline V gene. Trimming stripped 2 bases from V and 1 base from J, with 9 bases between. The CDR3 protein is CASSLTSGSNQPQHF. The CDR3, as DNA: TGTGCCAGCAGCTTAACGTCGGGAAGCAATCAGCCCCAGCATTTT.

This clonotype has at least ten counts. The V and J genes are TRBV7-2 and TRBJ2-1, with D unclear. This CDR3 contains 17 residues. Germline V gene sequence: CDR1 SGHTA, CDR2 FQGNSA. Trimming took 0 bases from V and 0 from J, leaving 12 bases between them. The CDR3 protein is CASSLALRRSSYNEQFF. The CDR3, as DNA: TGTGCCAGCAGCTTAGCGTTGCGCCGCAGCTCCTACAATGAGCAGTTCTTC.

This clonotype was seen only a few times. The chain recombines TRBV7-3 with TRBJ1-4, with a tentative D call TRBD1 (5 bases). Trimming took 5 bases from V and 4 from J, leaving 14 bases between them. Germline-derived CDR1 and CDR2 are SGHTA and FQGTGA. The length of the CDR3 is 15 residues. The CDR3 region is CASSPRGQNNEKLFF. For the CDR3, the DNA is TGTGCCAGCAGCCCTAGGGGCCAGAATAATGAAAAACTGTTTTTT.

This chain links TRBV19 with TRBJ1-1, with D unclear. The V gene lost 5 bases and the J gene lost 0 bases, with 10 bases spanning the gap. The CDR3 is made up of 14 amino acids. Germline CDR1 and CDR2: LNHDA and SQIVND (reference sequence). CDR3 protein: CASSVGRLNTEAFF. In DNA form, the CDR3 reads TGTGCCAGTAGTGTCGGACGGCTGAACACTGAAGCTTTCTTT.

This clonotype was observed a handful of times. This chain joins TRBV6-1 and TRBJ2-7, with 10 bases matching TRBD1. Looked up from germline, CDR1 is MNHNS and CDR2 is SASEGT. V trimming: 4 bases; J trimming: 5 bases; junction bases outside the gene matches: 8. The CDR3 is 15 amino acids. This CDR3 is CASSGRDRGSNEQYF. The DNA of the CDR3 is TGTGCCAGCAGTGGACGGGACAGGGGATCTAACGAGCAGTACTTC.

This clonotype was seen a handful of times. The chain is built from TRBV6-6 and TRBJ1-5, with 12 bases matching TRBD1. The ends lost 6 bases at V and 3 bases at J; junction bases unmatched: 9. The germline CDR1 and CDR2 sequences are MNHNY and SVGAGI (reference sequence). This CDR3 region has 17 residues. The CDR3 reads CASSPGTGGPHNQPQHF. CDR3 nucleotide sequence: TGTGCCAGCAGCCCCGGGACAGGGGGCCCCCACAATCAGCCCCAGCATTTT.

This clonotype was seen more than once but under ten times. The CDR3 sequence: CASSPLLAGTLEQFF. CDR3 nucleotide sequence: TGTGCCAGCAGCCCCCTCCTAGCGGGAACCCTTGAGCAGTTCTTC. J is TRBJ2-1 and V is TRBV7-9, with 9 positions matching TRBD2. Germline CDR1 SEHNR, CDR2 FQNEAQ (reference sequence). The V and J ends lost 5 bases and 9 bases, in that order; junction bases with no gene match: 11. The CDR3 has 15 residues.

This clonotype was detected only a few times. This sequence joins TRBV15 and TRBJ1-3; weak D call: TRBD1 (5 bases). V lost 5 bases, J lost 3 bases, and 14 bases lay in between. CDR1 is LNHNV, CDR2 YYDKDF, per germline (reference sequence). The length of the CDR3 is 15 residues. DNA of the CDR3: TGTGCCACCAGCCTTTGGGGCCTGGGTGGAAACACCATATATTTT. Its protein product is CATSLWGLGGNTIYF.

The rearrangement links TRBV5-5 to TRBJ2-7; D may correspond to TRBD1 or TRBD2 (6 bases each). Trimming took off 7 bases at V and 3 bases at J, with 23 bases between the two ends. CDR3 length: 16 amino acids. CDR1 is SGHKS and CDR2 is YYEKEE in the germline V gene (reference sequence). CDR3 residues: CASPTGRQEWVYEQYV. CDR3 in DNA: TGTGCCAGCCCCACAGGGAGGCAGGAATGGGTCTACGAGCAGTACGTC.

This clonotype was counted ten times or more. The rearrangement uses TRBV7-2 and TRBJ2-5; tentative D call: TRBD1 (5 bases). The germline V gene encodes CDR1 SGHTA and CDR2 FQGNSA. The CDR3 sequence is 15 residues long. Trimming took off 1 base at V and 5 bases at J, with 14 bases between the two ends. The CDR3 spells CASSLVGQVGETQYF. CDR3 DNA sequence: TGTGCCAGCAGCTTAGTGGGGCAGGTCGGGGAGACCCAGTACTTC.